The clone carrying this T cell receptor beta chain occurred once. This entry is derived from a study of blood T cell repertoires in COVID-19. Under the authors' procedure: Nucleated cell counts were estimated from reference gene primer amplification. The protocol was immunoSEQ multiplex PCR, while the TCRdb copy is restricted to in-frame clones and leaves out a portion. V, J and clone size are those of that table, while D and trimming were read from the DNA. The sample shows 50,000 to 65,000 clones, 85% to 95% of them seen only once. CDR1 is DFQATT, CDR2 SNEGSKA, per germline (reference sequence). With 6 bases clipped from V and 4 bases from J, the junction kept 13 bases outside the gene matches. This CDR3 contains 16 residues.

The rearrangement uses TRBV20-1 and TRBJ2-1, with 9 bases lining up with TRBD2. The source is a man aged 50 or older with acute or convalescent COVID-19. Sequencing was done on a sample of peripheral blood. CDR3 in amino acids: CSASNPGLAGYNEQFF. CDR3 DNA: TGCAGTGCAAGTAACCCGGGGCTAGCGGGGTACAATGAGCAGTTCTTC.